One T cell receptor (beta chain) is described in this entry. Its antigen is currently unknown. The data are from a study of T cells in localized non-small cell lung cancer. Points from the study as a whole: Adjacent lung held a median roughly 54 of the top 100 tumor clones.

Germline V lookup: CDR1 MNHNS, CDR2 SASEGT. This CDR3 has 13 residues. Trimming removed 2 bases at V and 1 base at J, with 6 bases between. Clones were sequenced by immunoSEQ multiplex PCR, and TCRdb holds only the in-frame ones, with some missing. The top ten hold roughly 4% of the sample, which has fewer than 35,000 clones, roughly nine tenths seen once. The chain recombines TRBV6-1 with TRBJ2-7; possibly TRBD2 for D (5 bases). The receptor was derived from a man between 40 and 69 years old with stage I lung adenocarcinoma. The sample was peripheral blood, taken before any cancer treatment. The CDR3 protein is CASSETGSYEQYF. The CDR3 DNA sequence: TGTGCCAGCAGTGAAACGGGATCCTACGAGCAGTACTTC.